The table lists the clone carrying this T cell receptor beta chain with many counts. RNA transcripts served as the template for amplifying TCR beta CDR3 regions. RT-PCR in the first round (using the HTBI primer set) targeted the TCR CDR3. TCRdb passed the multiplex PCR reads through MiXCR, listing each CDR3 protein once. Seen here are about 560,000 distinct CDR3 sequences, about a sixth observed once, and the top ten hold under 20%. V lost 4 bases and J lost 9; bases outside the gene matches: 4. From germline, CDR1 is LGHDT and CDR2 YNNKEL (reference sequence). The CDR3 runs 13 residues. The data were taken from a study of T cells in Graves' hyperthyroidism and ophthalmopathy.

The TCR was taken from a woman younger than 30 with Graves' hyperthyroidism. V and J are TRBV3-1 and TRBJ2-5, with 11 bases lining up with TRBD1. The material sequenced was blood. CDR3 region: CASSPPGQGAQYF. CDR3 bases: TGTGCCAGCAGCCCCCCGGGACAGGGGGCCCAGTACTTC.